This T cell receptor (beta chain) was sequenced in a study of cytomegalovirus exposure and HLA in healthy donors. For the study at large: From approximately 170 million T cells, an earlier analysis saw 120 million or so unique TCR beta sequences.

The PCR used 60 Vbeta and 13 Jbeta primers. TCRdb's table, derived via immunoSEQ multiplex PCR, lists solely in-frame clones and lacks some. The profile shows over 200,000 clones, more than 75% of them singletons. Study-wide results and caveats: Sequence variants that were highly shared formed a cluster that was likely a sequencing artifact. Accurate prediction of most subjects' HLA-A and HLA-B alleles from TCR beta sequences was reported. For presence/absence analyses, sequencing depth was assumed to be roughly uniform across donors.

On this clone itself: Its cognate antigen is unknown.

Trimming at V came to 4 bases and at J to 5 bases, leaving 6 bases not matched to a gene. Germline V gene sequence: CDR1 SGHNT, CDR2 YENEEA. There are 14 residues in the CDR3. The sequenced sample consisted of PBMCs. The clonotype comes from a man aged 35-49 years in good health and CMV-seropositive. The rearrangement links TRBV11-3 to TRBJ1-2, with TRBD1 matching over 8 bases. CDR3 nucleotides: TGTGCCAGCAGCTCCACCAACAGGGGGTATGGCTACACCTTC. Residues: CASSSTNRGYGYTF. Full variable domain (remainder filled in from reference TRBV11-3 and TRBJ1-2): EAGVVQSPRYKIIEKKQPVAFWCNPISGHNTLYWYLQNLGQGPELLIRYENEEAVDDSQLPKDRFSAERLKGVDSTLKIQPAELGDSAVYLCASSSTNRGYGYTFGSGTRLTVV.